This entry concerns a single T cell receptor (beta chain). This clonotype came up a few times. What antigen it recognizes has not been identified. No much larger clonotype is one base removed from it; base qualities were not supplied. These data belong to a study of response to subunit inactivated influenza vaccine (dated by TCRdb to between 2017 and 2018). Notes on the research overall: Deep quantitative T cell receptor repertoire profiling was used in the study to track responses to a trivalent subunit inactivated influenza vaccine. General findings and caveats noted by the study authors: The authors proposed that each seasonal influenza vaccination may bring in only a limited number of new T cells.

Receptor libraries were prepared by RT-PCR. Sequencing was carried out with an Illumina HiSeq 2500. TCRdb trimmed public reads at Q25 via fastp, called clones via MiXCR and kept in-frame beta chains. Rows merge per CDR3 protein into single entries with the most common DNA and genes. This sample holds approximately 490,000 distinct CDR3 sequences; 6% to 9% were observed only once. The ten largest account for 10% to 15% of the sample. V drops 3 bases and J drops 0 bases, leaving 15 bases in between. Spanning cysteine to phenylalanine, the CDR3 consists of 18 amino acids. The retained sequence is limited to the CDR3, 54 bases, with the frame set at the first base. As encoded in the germline V gene (reference sequence), CDR1 is MNHEY while CDR2 is SMNVEV.

Sequencing used PBMCs from blood, obtained about 24 months after vaccination. The TCR comes from a man in his fifties or sixties who received an inactivated influenza vaccine. Donor details come from another sample of the same person, matched by shared clones. The chain links TRBV27 with TRBJ2-6; the D gene is not confidently resolved. CDR3 loop: CASSFQSGSSSGANVLTF. The nucleotide sequence is TGTGCCAGCAGTTTTCAATCCGGGTCCAGCTCTGGGGCCAACGTCCTGACTTTC. With all but the CDR3 taken from the reference TRBV27 and TRBJ2-6 genes, the full variable domain is: EAQVTQNPRYLITVTGKKLTVTCSQNMNHEYMSWYRQDPGLGLRQIYYSMNVEVTDKGDVPEGYKVSRKEKRNFPLILESPSPNQTSLYFCASSFQSGSSSGANVLTFGAGSRLTVL.